This T cell receptor beta chain stems from a study of PD-L1 blockade in urothelial cancer. About the research overall: Patients started atezolizumab around 2014, 1,200 mg intravenously every 3 weeks. Researchers looked at the blood 3 weeks (second dose) and 6 weeks after treatment began. General study results and limits: When measured at 3 weeks, tumor-associated blood clones expanded more in durable-benefit patients.

Time point noted: pretreatment peripheral blood. Of note for this clone: No antigen is known for it.

The investigators introduced synthetic TCR analog templates into each PCR as spikes. Data came from immunoSEQ multiplex PCR; TCRdb stores just in-frame clones and leaves some out. This table holds around 100,000 clones, over 75% found once. CDR1 and CDR2 (germline): SGDLS, YYNGEE. The V and J ends lost 0 bases and 2 bases, in that order; junction bases with no gene match: 3. This CDR3 has 16 residues. The V call is TRBV9, the J call TRBJ2-1; 9 nucleotides match TRBD2. Source: PBMCs, taken around atezolizumab (anti-PD-L1) treatment. The clonotype originates from a man aged 60 to 69 with urothelial cancer. The CDR3, as DNA: TGTGCCAGCAGCGTAGATCCTAGCGGGACCTACAATGAGCAGTTCTTC. This gives the protein CASSVDPSGTYNEQFF.